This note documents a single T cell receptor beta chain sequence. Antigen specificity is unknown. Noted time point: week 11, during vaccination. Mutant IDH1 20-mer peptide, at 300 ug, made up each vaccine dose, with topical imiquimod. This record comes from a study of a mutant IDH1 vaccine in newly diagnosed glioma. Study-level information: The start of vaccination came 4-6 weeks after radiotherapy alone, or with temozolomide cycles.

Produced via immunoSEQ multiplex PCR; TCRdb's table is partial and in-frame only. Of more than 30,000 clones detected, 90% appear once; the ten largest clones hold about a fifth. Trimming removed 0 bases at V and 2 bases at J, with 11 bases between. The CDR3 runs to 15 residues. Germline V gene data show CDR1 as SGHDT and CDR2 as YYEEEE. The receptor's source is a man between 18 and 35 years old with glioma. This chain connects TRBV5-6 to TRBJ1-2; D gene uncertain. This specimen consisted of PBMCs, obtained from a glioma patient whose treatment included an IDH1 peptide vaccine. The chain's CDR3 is CASSLEAGPNYGYTF. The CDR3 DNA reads TGTGCCAGCAGCTTGGAAGCCGGGCCCAACTATGGCTACACCTTC.